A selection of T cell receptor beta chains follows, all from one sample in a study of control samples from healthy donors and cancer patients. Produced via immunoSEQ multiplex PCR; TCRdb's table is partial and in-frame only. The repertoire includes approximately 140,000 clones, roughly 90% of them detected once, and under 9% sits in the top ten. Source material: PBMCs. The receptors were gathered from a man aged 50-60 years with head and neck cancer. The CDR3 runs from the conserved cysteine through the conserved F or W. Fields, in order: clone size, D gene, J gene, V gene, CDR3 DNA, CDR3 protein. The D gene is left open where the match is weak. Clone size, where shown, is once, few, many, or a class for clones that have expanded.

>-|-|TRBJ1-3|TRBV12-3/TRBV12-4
TGTGCGGTCCCGGGAAACACCATATATTTT
CAVPGNTIYF
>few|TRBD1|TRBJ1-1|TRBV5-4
TGTGCCAGCAGTCCCCCGGGACAGGGGGGAACTGAAGCTTTCTTT
CASSPPGQGGTEAFF
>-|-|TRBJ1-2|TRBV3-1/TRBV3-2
TGTGCCAGCAGCCGCCCCGGGGAGGGGCGGGTTGAGGGCTACACCTTC
CASSRPGEGRVEGYTF
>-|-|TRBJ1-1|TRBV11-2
TGTGCCAGCAGCTTAGGGGTTGGCACTGAAGCTTTCTTT
CASSLGVGTEAFF
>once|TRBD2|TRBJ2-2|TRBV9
TGTGCCAGCAGCGTAGACGGGGGGGCCGGCGGGGAGCTGTTTTTT
CASSVDGGAGGELFF
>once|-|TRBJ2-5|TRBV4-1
TGCGCCAGCAGCCAGGAGGGTGTGGAGACCCAGTACTTC
CASSQEGVETQYF
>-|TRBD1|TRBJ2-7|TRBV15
TGTGCCACCGGCACGGGACAGGGGGCTCACGAGCAGTACTTC
CATGTGQGAHEQYF
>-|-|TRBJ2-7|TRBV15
TGTGCCACCAGCAGAGTACTGTCCGGGAGCGGCGAGCAGTACTTC
CATSRVLSGSGEQYF
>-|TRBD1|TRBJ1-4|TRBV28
TGTGCCAGCAGCTCTACAGGGGCAACTAATGAAAAACTGTTTTTT
CASSSTGATNEKLFF
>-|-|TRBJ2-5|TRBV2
TGTGCCAGCAGCCCCACCTCCGGGCCGACGCCCCAGTACTTC
CASSPTSGPTPQYF
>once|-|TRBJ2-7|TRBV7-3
TGTGCCAGCAGCTTAACAGGGGTAGAGTACGAGCAGTACTTC
CASSLTGVEYEQYF
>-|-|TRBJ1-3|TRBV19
TGTGCCAGTAGTCCGTCCCCCCGGACCTTTCAGGGAAACACCATATATTTT
CASSPSPRTFQGNTIYF
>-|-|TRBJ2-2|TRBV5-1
TGCGCCAGCAGCTTGGTAGGCGGGCGCACCGGGGAGCTGTTTTTT
CASSLVGGRTGELFF
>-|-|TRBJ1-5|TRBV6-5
TGTGCCAGCGGCAGATGGAATCAGCCCCAGCATTTT
CASGRWNQPQHF
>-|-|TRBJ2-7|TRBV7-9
TGTGCCAGCAGCGCGCCTGGGGTGGGCGAGCAGTACTTC
CASSAPGVGEQYF
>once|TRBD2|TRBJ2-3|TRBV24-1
TGTGCCACCAGTGATCCGGGACTAGCGGGAGTAGATACGCAGTATTTT
CATSDPGLAGVDTQYF
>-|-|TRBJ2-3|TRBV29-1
TGCAGCCAAAGTAGGGGATCTAGCACAGATACGCAGTATTTT
CSQSRGSSTDTQYF
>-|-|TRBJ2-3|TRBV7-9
TGTGCCAGCAGCCCAGGGGGCACAGATACGCAGTATTTT
CASSPGGTDTQYF
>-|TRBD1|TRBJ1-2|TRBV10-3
TGTGCCATCAGTACAGGGGAACATGGCTACACCTTC
CAISTGEHGYTF
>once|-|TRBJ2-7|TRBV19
TGTGCCAGTAGTCCCTATGGGGGCGACGAGCAGTACTTC
CASSPYGGDEQYF
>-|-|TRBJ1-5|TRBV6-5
TGTGCCAGCAGCTCCCGACAAGGTAATCAGCCCCAGCATTTT
CASSSRQGNQPQHF
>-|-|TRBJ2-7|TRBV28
TGTGCCAGCACCCCCCCCGGGGCTTACGAGCAGTACTTC
CASTPPGAYEQYF
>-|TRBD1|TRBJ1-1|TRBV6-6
TGTGCCAGCAGTTTGCCGGGACAGGGGTCAACTGAAGCTTTCTTT
CASSLPGQGSTEAFF
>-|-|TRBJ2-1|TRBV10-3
TGTGCCATCAGTGAGTTGCCATTAGCCTACAATGAGCAGTTCTTC
CAISELPLAYNEQFF
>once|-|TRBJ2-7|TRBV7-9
TGTGCCAGCAGCTTAGACAGGCTCTCCTACGAGCAGTACTTC
CASSLDRLSYEQYF
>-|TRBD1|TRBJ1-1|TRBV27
TGTGCCAGCAGTGCTCAGGGGGCTGGGACCACTGAAGCTTTCTTT
CASSAQGAGTTEAFF
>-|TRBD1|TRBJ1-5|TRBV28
TGTGCCAGCAGGCTGACAGGGTTCAATCAGCCCCAGCATTTT
CASRLTGFNQPQHF
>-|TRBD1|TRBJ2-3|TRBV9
TGTGCCAGCAGCGTAGAAGGGACAGGGGTAACAGATACGCAGTATTTT
CASSVEGTGVTDTQYF
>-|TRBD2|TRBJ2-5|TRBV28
TGTGCCAGCAGTTTACGGCTAGCGGGAGGGCCAGTTCGAGAGACCCAGTACTTC
CASSLRLAGGPVRETQYF
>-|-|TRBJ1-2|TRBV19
TGTGCCAGTAGTCCCCCCGGACAGACTACAAGGAGTGGCTACACCTTC
CASSPPGQTTRSGYTF
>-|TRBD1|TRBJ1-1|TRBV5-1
TGCGCCAGCAGCTTCGGACAGGGTGAAGCTTTCTTT
CASSFGQGEAFF
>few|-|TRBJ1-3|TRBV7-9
TGTGCCAGCACCGTGGGGGGATCAGTGGGTGGAAACACCATATATTTT
CASTVGGSVGGNTIYF
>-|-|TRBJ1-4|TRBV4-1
TGCGCCAGCAGCCAAGTTGGGGGGACCGATGAAAAACTGTTTTTT
CASSQVGGTDEKLFF
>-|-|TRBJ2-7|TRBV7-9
TGTGCCAGCAGCTCGATAAGCAGCCGCTCCTACGAGCAGTACTTC
CASSSISSRSYEQYF
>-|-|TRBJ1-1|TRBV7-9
TGTGCCAGCAGTCAACCTGGGGACACTGAAGCTTTCTTT
CASSQPGDTEAFF
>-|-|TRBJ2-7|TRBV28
TGTGCCAGCAGCCCAGGGGTTAGGGAGCAGTACTTC
CASSPGVREQYF
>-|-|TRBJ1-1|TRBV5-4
TGTGCCAGCAGCTGGGGCCGGGGGGGGCCCGGCACTGAAGCTTTCTTT
CASSWGRGGPGTEAFF
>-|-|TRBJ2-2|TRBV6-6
TGTGCCAGCAGTTACTTGGGGGCGAAGTACACCGGGGAGCTGTTTTTT
CASSYLGAKYTGELFF
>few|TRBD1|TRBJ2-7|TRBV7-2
TGTGCCAGCAGGACCGGGACAGGGAGCTCCTACGAGCAGTACTTC
CASRTGTGSSYEQYF
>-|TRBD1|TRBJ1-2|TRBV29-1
TGCAGCGTCGAGACAGGGGGCTATGGCTACACCTTC
CSVETGGYGYTF
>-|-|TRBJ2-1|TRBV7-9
TGTGCCAGCAGCTTAAGGCAGGGCCCGGACAATGAGCAGTTCTTC
CASSLRQGPDNEQFF
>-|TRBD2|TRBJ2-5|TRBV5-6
TGTGCCAGCAGCTCATGGACTAGCGGGACAGAGACCCAGTACTTC
CASSSWTSGTETQYF
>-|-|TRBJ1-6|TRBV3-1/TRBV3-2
TGTGCCAGCAGCCAAGACCAGGGGTGGACACCCCTCCACTTT
CASSQDQGWTPLHF
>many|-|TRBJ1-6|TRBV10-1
TGCGCCAGCAGTGACGGAACTCCAAGAAATTCACCCCTCCACTTT
CASSDGTPRNSPLHF
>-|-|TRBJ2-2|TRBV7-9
TGTGCCACCAACCCCCCTACGAACACCGGGGAGCTGTTTTTT
CATNPPTNTGELFF
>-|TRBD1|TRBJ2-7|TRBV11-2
TGTGCCAGCAGCTTAGATCAGGGGGCCCACGAGCAGTACTTC
CASSLDQGAHEQYF
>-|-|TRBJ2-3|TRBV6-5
TGTGCCAGCAGATCTAGCACCTACACAGATACGCAGTATTTT
CASRSSTYTDTQYF